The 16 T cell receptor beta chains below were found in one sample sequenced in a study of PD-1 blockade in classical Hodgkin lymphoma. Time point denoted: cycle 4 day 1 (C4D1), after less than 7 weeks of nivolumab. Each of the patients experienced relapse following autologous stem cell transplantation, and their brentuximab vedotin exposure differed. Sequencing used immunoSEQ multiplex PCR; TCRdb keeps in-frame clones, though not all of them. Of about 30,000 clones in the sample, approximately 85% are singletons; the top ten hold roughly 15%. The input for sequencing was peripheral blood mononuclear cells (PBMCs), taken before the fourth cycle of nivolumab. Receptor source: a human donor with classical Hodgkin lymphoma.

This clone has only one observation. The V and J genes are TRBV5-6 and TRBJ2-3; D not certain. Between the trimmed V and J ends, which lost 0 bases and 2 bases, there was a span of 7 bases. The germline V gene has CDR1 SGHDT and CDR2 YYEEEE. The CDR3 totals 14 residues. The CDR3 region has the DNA TGTGCCAGCAGCTTGGGGGGTCACACAGATACGCAGTATTTT. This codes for CASSLGGHTDTQYF.

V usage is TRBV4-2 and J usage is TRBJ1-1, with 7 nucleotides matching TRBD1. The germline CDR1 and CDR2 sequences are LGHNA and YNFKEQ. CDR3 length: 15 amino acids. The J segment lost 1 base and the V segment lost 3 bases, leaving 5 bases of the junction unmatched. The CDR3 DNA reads TGTGCCAGCAGCCAGGGACAGATTCAGAACACTGAAGCTTTCTTT. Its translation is CASSQGQIQNTEAFF.

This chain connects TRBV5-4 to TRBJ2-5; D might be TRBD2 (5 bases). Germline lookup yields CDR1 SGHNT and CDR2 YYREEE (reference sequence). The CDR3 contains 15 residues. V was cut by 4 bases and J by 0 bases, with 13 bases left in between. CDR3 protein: CASSKAGGYQETQYF. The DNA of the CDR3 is TGTGCCAGCAGCAAGGCGGGTGGGTACCAAGAGACCCAGTACTTC.

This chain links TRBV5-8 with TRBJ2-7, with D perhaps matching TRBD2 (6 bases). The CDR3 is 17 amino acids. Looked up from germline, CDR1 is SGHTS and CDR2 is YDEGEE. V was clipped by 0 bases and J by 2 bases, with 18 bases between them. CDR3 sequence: CASSLAEVGGEAYEQYF. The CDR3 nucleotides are TGTGCCAGCAGCTTGGCCGAGGTCGGGGGAGAAGCCTACGAGCAGTACTTC.

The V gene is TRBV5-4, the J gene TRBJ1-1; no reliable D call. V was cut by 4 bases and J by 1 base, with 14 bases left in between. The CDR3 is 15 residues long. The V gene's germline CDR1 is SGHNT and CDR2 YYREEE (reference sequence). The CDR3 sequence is CASSLGGRSNTEAFF. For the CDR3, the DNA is TGTGCCAGCAGCCTGGGCGGGCGGTCGAACACTGAAGCTTTCTTT.

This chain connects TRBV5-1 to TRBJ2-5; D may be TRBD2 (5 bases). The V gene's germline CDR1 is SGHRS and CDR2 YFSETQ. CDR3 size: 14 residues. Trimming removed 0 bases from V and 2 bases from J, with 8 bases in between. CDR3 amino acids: CASSLAGTQETQYF. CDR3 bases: TGCGCCAGCAGCTTGGCGGGAACGCAAGAGACCCAGTACTTC.

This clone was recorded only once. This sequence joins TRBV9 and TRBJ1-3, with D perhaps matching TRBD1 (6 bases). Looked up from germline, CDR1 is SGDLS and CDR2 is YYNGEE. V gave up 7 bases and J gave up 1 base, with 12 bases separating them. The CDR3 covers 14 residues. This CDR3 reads CASGRGESGNTIYF. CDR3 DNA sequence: TGTGCCAGCGGAAGGGGGGAATCTGGAAACACCATATATTTT.

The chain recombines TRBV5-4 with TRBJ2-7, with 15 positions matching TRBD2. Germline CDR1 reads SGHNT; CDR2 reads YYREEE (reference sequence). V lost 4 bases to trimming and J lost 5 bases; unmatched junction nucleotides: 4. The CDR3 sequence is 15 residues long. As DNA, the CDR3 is TGTGCCAGCAGCCCTGGACTAGCGGGAGGGAACGAGCAGTACTTC. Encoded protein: CASSPGLAGGNEQYF.

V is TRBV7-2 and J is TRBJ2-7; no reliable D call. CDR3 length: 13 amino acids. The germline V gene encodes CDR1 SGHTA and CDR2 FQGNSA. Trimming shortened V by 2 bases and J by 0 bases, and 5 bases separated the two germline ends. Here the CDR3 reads CASSLPSSYEQYV. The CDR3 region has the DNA TGTGCCAGCAGCTTACCGAGCTCCTACGAGCAGTACGTC.

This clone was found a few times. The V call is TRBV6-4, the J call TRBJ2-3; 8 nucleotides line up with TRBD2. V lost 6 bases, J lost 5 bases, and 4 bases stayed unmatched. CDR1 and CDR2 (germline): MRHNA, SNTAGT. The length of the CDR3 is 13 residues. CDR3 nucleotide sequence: TGTGCCAGCAGCGGGGGGGCCGAAGATACGCAGTATTTT. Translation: CASSGGAEDTQYF.

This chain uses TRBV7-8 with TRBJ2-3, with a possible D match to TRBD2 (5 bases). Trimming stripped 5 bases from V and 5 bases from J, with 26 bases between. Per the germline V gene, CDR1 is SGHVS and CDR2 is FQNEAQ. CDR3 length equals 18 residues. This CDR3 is CASSLRRTGLGNGDTQYF. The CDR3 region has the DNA TGTGCCAGCAGCCTTCGACGAACTGGACTGGGGAATGGAGATACGCAGTATTTT.

The CDR3 DNA sequence: TGTGCCAGCAGAGGGACAGGGAGTTCCTACGAGCAGTACGTC. Translation: CASRGTGSSYEQYV. V is TRBV6-5 and J is TRBJ2-7; 9 bases agree with TRBD1. Per the germline V gene, CDR1 is MNHEY and CDR2 is SVGAGI. Unmatched junction bases numbered 4, after V lost 6 bases and J lost 1 base. This CDR3 is 14 amino acids long.

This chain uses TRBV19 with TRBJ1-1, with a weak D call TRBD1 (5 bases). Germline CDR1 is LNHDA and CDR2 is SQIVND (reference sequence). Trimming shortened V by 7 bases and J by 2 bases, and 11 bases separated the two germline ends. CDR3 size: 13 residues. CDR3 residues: CASKMGVNTEAFF. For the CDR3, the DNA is TGTGCCAGTAAGATGGGGGTAAACACTGAAGCTTTCTTT.

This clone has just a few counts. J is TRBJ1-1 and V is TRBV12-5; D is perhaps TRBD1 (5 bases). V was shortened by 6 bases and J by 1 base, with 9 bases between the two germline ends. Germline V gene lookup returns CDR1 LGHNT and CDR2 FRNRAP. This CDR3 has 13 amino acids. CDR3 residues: CASGIGANTEAFF. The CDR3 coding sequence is TGTGCTAGTGGAATAGGGGCGAACACTGAAGCTTTCTTT. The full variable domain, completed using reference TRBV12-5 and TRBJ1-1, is DARVTQTPRHKVTEMGQEVTMRCQPILGHNTVFWYRQTMMQGLELLAYFRNRAPLDDSGMPKDRFSAEMPDATLATLKIQPSEPRDSAVYFCASGIGANTEAFFGQGTRLTVV.

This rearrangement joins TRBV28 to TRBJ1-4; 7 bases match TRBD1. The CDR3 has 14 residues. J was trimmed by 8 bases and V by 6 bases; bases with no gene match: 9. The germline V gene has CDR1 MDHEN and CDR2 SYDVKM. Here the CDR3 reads CASRKTGWEEKLFF. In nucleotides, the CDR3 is TGTGCCAGCAGAAAGACAGGGTGGGAGGAAAAACTGTTTTTT. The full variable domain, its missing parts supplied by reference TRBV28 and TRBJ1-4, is DVKVTQSSRYLVKRTGEKVFLECVQDMDHENMFWYRQDPGLGLRLIYFSYDVKMKEKGDIPEGYSVSREKKERFSLILESASTNQTSMYLCASRKTGWEEKLFFGSGTQLSVL.

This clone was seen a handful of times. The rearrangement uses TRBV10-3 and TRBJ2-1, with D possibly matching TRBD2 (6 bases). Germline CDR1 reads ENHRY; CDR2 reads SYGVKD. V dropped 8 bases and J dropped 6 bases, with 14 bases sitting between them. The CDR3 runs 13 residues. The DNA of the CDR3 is TGTGCCATCTCCCCGGCTAGCGTCAATGAGCAGTTCTTC. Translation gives CAISPASVNEQFF.